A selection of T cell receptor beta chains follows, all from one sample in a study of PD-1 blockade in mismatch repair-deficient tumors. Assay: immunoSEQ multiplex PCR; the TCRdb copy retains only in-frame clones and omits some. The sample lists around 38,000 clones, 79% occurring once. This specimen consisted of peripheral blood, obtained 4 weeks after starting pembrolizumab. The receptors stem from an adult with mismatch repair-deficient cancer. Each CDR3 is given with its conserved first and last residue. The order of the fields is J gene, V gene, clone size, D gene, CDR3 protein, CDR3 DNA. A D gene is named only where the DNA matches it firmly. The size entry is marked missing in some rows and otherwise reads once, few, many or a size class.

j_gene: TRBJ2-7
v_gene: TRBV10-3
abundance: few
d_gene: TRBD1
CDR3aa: CATLSTGSYEQYF
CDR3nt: TGTGCCACCCTTTCGACAGGGTCCTACGAGCAGTACTTC

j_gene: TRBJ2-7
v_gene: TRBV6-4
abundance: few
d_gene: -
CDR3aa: CASSDSEGKHYEQYF
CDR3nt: TGTGCCAGCAGTGACTCAGAGGGAAAGCACTACGAGCAGTACTTC

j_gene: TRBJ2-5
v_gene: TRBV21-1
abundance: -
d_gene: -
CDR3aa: CASSADSLGETQYF
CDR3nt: TGTGCCAGCAGTGCAGACTCCCTCGGGGAGACCCAGTACTTC

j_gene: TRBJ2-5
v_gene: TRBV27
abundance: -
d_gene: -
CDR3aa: CASSLLDSGETQYF
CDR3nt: TGTGCCAGCAGTTTACTGGATTCGGGAGAGACCCAGTACTTC

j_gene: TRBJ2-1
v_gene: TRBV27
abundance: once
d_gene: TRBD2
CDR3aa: CASSLAAGAYNEQFF
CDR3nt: TGTGCCAGCAGTTTAGCAGCGGGAGCCTACAATGAGCAGTTCTTC

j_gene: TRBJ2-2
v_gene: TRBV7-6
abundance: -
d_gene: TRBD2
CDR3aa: CASSLAVWASGGPELFF
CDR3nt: TGTGCCAGCAGCTTAGCAGTCTGGGCTAGCGGGGGTCCGGAGCTGTTTTTT

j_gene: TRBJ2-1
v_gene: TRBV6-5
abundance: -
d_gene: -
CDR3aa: CASSSEPGGTYNEQFF
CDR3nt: TGTGCCAGCAGTTCTGAGCCTGGGGGGACCTACAATGAGCAGTTCTTC

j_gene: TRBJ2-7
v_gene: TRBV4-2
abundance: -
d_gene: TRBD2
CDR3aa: CASSPDGGVRSYEQYF
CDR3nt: TGTGCCAGCAGCCCCGACGGGGGGGTACGCTCCTACGAGCAGTACTTC

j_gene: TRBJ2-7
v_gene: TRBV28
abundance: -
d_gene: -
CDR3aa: CASSFTGGTPYEQYF
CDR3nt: TGTGCCAGCAGTTTTACAGGAGGCACCCCCTACGAGCAGTACTTC

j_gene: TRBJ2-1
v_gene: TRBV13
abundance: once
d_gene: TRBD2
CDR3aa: CASSLASSGSIYEQFF
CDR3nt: TGTGCCAGCAGCTTAGCCTCTAGCGGGAGCATATATGAGCAGTTCTTC

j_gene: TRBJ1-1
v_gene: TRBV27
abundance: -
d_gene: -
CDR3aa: CASRKSVVTEAFF
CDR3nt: TGTGCCAGCAGGAAGAGCGTTGTCACTGAAGCTTTCTTT

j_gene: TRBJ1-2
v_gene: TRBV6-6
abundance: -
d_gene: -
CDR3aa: CASSLLGGQNYGYTF
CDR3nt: TGTGCCAGCAGTCTCTTGGGGGGGCAGAACTATGGCTACACCTTC

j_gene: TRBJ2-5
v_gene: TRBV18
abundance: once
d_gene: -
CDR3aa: CASSLSTNLGAQYF
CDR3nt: TGTGCCAGCTCACTATCGACTAATCTGGGGGCCCAGTACTTC

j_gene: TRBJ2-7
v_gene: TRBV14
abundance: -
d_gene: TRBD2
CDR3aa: CASSPRLAGSSDGIYEQYF
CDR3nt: TGTGCCAGCAGCCCAAGACTAGCGGGATCTTCCGACGGGATTTACGAGCAGTACTTC

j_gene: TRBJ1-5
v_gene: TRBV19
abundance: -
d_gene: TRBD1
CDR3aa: CASSISGGAGQPQHF
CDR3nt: TGTGCCAGTAGTATATCAGGGGGCGCGGGTCAGCCCCAGCATTTT

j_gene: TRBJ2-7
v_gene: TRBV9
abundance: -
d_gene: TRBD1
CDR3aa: CASSVAPGTGSSYEQYF
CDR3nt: TGTGCCAGCAGCGTAGCTCCCGGGACAGGGAGCTCCTACGAGCAGTACTTC

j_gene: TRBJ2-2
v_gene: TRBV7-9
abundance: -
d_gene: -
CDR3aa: CASSPYRDRLTSGPGELFF
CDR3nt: TGTGCCAGCAGCCCATACCGGGACAGGTTGACTAGCGGCCCTGGGGAGCTGTTTTTT

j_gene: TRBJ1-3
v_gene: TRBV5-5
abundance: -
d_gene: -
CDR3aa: CASSLGEGISGNTIYF
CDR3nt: TGTGCCAGCAGCCTTGGGGAGGGGATCTCTGGAAACACCATATATTTT

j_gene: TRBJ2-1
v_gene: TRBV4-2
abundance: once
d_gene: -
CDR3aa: CASSQDWVDWPRNSYNEQFF
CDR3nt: TGTGCCAGCAGCCAAGATTGGGTCGATTGGCCTCGCAACTCCTACAATGAGCAGTTCTTC

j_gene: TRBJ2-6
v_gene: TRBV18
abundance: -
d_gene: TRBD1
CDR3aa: CASSPSGTGSLSGANVLTF
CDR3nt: TGTGCCAGCTCACCAAGTGGGACAGGCTCCCTATCGGGGGCCAACGTCCTGACTTTC

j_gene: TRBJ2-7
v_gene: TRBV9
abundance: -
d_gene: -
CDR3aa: CASSVERGTGVEQYF
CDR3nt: TGTGCCAGCAGCGTAGAGCGCGGAACAGGTGTTGAGCAGTACTTC

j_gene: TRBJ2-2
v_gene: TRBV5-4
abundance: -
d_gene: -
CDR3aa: CASSLGQTSTGELFF
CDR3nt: TGTGCCAGCAGCTTGGGTCAGACGTCGACCGGGGAGCTGTTTTTT

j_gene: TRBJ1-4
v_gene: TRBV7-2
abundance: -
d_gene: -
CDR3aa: CASSTRQNEKLFF
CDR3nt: TGTGCCAGCAGCACCCGACAGAACGAAAAACTGTTTTTT

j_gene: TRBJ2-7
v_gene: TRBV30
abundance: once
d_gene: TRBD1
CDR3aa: CAWSGTGSYEQYF
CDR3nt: TGTGCCTGGTCCGGGACAGGCTCCTACGAGCAGTACTTC

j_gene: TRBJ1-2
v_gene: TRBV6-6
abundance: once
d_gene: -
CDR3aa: CASSPRAGGYTF
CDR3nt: TGTGCCAGCAGTCCACGTGCGGGTGGCTACACCTTC

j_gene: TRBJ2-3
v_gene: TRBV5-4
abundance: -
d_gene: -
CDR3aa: CASSDWRTSTDTQYF
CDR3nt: TGTGCCAGCAGCGATTGGCGTACTAGCACAGATACGCAGTATTTT

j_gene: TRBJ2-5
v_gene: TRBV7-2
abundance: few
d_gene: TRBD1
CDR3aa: CASSASDRAETQYF
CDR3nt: TGTGCCAGCAGCGCATCGGACAGGGCGGAGACCCAGTACTTC

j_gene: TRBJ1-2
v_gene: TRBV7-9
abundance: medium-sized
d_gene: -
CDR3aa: CASSPWGGSYGYTF
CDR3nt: TGTGCCAGCAGCCCCTGGGGGGGTTCCTATGGCTACACCTTC

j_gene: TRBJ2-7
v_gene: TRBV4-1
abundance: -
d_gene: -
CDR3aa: CASSQEWRQNEQYF
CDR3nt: TGCGCCAGCAGCCAAGAGTGGAGACAGAACGAGCAGTACTTC

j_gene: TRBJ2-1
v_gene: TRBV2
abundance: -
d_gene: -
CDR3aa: CASRGRVSYNEQFF
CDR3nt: TGTGCCAGCAGGGGAAGAGTATCCTACAATGAGCAGTTCTTC

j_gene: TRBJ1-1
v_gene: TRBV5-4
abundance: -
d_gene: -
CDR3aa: CASSLTGGVSTEAFF
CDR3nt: TGTGCCAGCAGCTTGACTGGGGGCGTGAGCACTGAAGCTTTCTTT

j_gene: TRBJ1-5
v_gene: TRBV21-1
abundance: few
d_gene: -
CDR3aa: CASSTGTGPHQPQHF
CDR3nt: TGTGCCAGCTCAACCGGGACAGGGCCCCATCAGCCCCAGCATTTT

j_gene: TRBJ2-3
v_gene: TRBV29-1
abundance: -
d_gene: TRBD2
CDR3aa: CSAGGATDTQYF
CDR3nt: TGCAGCGCCGGGGGGGCCACAGATACGCAGTATTTT

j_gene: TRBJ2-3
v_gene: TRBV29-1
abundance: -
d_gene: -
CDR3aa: CSVEWVFGTDTQYF
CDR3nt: TGCAGCGTTGAGTGGGTGTTCGGCACAGATACGCAGTATTTT

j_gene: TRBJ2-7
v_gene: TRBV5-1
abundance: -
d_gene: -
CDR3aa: CASSLDSSRPSYEQYF
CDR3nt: TGCGCCAGCAGCTTGGATAGTAGCAGGCCCTCCTACGAGCAGTACTTC

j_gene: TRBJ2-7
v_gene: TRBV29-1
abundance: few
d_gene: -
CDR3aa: CSVDKGNEQYF
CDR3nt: TGCAGCGTCGATAAGGGGAACGAGCAGTACTTC

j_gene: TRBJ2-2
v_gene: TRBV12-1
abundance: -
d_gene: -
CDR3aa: CASSFCSPSTPGELFF
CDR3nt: TGTGCCAGCAGCTTTTGTTCGCCATCAACACCCGGGGAGCTGTTTTTT

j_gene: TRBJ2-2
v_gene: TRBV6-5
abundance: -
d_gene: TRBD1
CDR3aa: CASRSGGWTGELFF
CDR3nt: TGTGCCAGCCGCTCAGGGGGATGGACCGGGGAGCTGTTTTTT

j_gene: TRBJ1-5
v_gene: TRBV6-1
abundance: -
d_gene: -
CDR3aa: CASSDWTVFYQPQHF
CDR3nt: TGTGCCAGCAGTGACTGGACAGTATTCTATCAGCCCCAGCATTTT

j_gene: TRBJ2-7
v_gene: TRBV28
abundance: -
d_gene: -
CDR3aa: CASSFSLAGLSYEQYF
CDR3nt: TGTGCCAGCAGTTTTTCTTTGGCAGGTCTTTCCTACGAGCAGTACTTC

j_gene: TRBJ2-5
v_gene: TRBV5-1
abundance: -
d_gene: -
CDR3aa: CASSFPEGETQYF
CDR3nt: TGCGCCAGCAGCTTCCCCGAGGGAGAGACCCAGTACTTC

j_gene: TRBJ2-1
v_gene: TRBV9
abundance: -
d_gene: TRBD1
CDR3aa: CASSGRTGDNEQFF
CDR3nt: TGTGCCAGCAGCGGTAGAACAGGGGACAATGAGCAGTTCTTC

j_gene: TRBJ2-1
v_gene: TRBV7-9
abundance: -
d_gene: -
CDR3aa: CASSSSNVPESSYNEQFF
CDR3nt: TGTGCCAGCAGCTCTTCAAATGTCCCGGAGAGCTCCTACAATGAGCAGTTCTTC

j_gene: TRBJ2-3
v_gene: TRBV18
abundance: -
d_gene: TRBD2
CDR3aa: CASSRRTSGRIDTQYF
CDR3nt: TGTGCCAGCTCACGTAGGACTAGCGGGAGGATCGATACGCAGTATTTT

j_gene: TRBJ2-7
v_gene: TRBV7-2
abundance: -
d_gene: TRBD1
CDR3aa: CASSPLTGGLSPVVYEQYF
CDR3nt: TGTGCCAGCAGCCCCCTAACAGGGGGCTTAAGCCCTGTCGTCTACGAGCAGTACTTC

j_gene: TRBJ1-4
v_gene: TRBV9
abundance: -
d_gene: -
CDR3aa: CASSPGTYLREKLFF
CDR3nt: TGTGCCAGCAGCCCCGGGACCTATTTGCGTGAAAAACTGTTTTTT

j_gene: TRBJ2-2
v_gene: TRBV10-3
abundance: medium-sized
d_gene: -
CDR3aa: CAISESFPSANTGELFF
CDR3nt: TGTGCCATCAGTGAGTCGTTTCCTAGCGCGAACACCGGGGAGCTGTTTTTT

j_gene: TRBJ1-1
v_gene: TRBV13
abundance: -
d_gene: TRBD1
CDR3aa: CASSLGKDRALLNTEAFF
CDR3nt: TGTGCCAGCAGCTTAGGCAAAGACAGGGCCCTTTTGAACACTGAAGCTTTCTTT

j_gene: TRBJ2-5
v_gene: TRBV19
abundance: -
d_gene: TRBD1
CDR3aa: CASSKLDRGPQETQYF
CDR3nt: TGTGCCAGTAGCAAACTGGACAGGGGCCCCCAAGAGACCCAGTACTTC

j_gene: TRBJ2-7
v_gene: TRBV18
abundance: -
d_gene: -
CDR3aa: CASSSRDTKHKVEYEQYF
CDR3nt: TGTGCCAGCTCATCCCGGGACACTAAACACAAGGTGGAATACGAGCAGTACTTC

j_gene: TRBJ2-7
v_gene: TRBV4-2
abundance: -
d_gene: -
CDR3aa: CASSKEGAASYEQYF
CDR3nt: TGTGCCAGCAGCAAAGAAGGCGCAGCTAGCTACGAGCAGTACTTC

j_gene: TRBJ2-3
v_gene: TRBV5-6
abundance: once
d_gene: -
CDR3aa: CASSLDFGTSTDTQYF
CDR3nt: TGTGCCAGCAGCTTGGATTTCGGGACTAGCACAGATACGCAGTATTTT

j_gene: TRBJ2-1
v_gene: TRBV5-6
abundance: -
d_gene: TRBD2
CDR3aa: CASSYLAGAYNEQFF
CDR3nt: TGTGCCAGCAGTTATCTAGCGGGGGCTTACAATGAGCAGTTCTTC